The entry below describes one T cell receptor (beta chain). These data come from a study of blood T cell repertoires in COVID-19. Per the original methods: Counts of nucleated cells, estimated from reference gene primer amplification, were obtained. Here immunoSEQ multiplex PCR was the method, and the copy in TCRdb shows in-frame clones only, minus some. From that table come the V and J calls and clone size; the DNA was used to work out D and trimming. Here the sample spans 250,000 or so clones, 86% being singletons. Germline values: CDR1 LNHDA, CDR2 SQIVND (reference sequence). The germline V and J ends were trimmed by 4 bases and 2 bases, with 3 bases remaining between them. CDR3 size: 12 residues.

The chain recombines TRBV19 with TRBJ2-1; D remains unclear. The clonotype comes from a woman under 30 who had recovered from COVID-19. Sequenced material: PBMCs or T cells enriched from blood (not recorded which). This CDR3 is CASSSTYNEQFF. CDR3 DNA: TGTGCCAGTAGTAGTACCTACAATGAGCAGTTCTTC. The full variable domain, completed using reference TRBV19 and TRBJ2-1, is DGGITQSPKYLFRKEGQNVTLSCEQNLNHDAMYWYRQDPGQGLRLIYYSQIVNDFQKGDIAEGYSVSREKKESFPLTVTSAQKNPTAFYLCASSSTYNEQFFGPGTRLTVL.